A selection of T cell receptor beta chains follows, all from one sample in a study of T cell responses to AZD1222 COVID-19 vaccine. Clones were sequenced by immunoSEQ multiplex PCR, and TCRdb holds only the in-frame ones, with some missing. The sample carries approximately 150,000 clones, approximately 86% recorded once. This material consisted of peripheral blood, taken 28 days after the second dose of the MenACWY control vaccine. The receptors derive from an adult who received the MenACWY meningococcal vaccine as a control. Each CDR3 is given with its conserved first and last residue. The order of the fields is D gene, V gene, clone size, J gene, CDR3 protein, CDR3 DNA. D genes are given only for firm matches. Not all rows give a size; the values are once, few, many and, for expanded clones, a class.

D gene: -; V gene: TRBV28; clone size: -; J gene: TRBJ1-6; CDR3 protein: CATWGLLNSPLHF; CDR3 DNA: TGTGCCACCTGGGGCCTGTTAAATTCACCCCTCCACTTT
D gene: -; V gene: TRBV4-3; clone size: -; J gene: TRBJ2-7; CDR3 protein: CASNDRTQYEQYF; CDR3 DNA: TGCGCCAGCAACGACAGGACCCAATACGAGCAGTACTTC
D gene: -; V gene: TRBV5-1; clone size: -; J gene: TRBJ2-7; CDR3 protein: CASSLDRVYEQYF; CDR3 DNA: TGCGCCAGCAGCTTGGACAGGGTCTACGAGCAGTACTTC
D gene: -; V gene: TRBV9; clone size: -; J gene: TRBJ2-6; CDR3 protein: CASSVVGSGANVLTF; CDR3 DNA: TGTGCCAGCAGCGTAGTCGGTTCTGGGGCCAACGTCCTGACTTTC
D gene: -; V gene: TRBV2; clone size: -; J gene: TRBJ2-2; CDR3 protein: CASGLLNTGELFF; CDR3 DNA: TGTGCCAGCGGCTTACTTAACACCGGGGAGCTGTTTTTT
D gene: -; V gene: TRBV6-5; clone size: -; J gene: TRBJ1-2; CDR3 protein: CASSYSMEDLYGYTF; CDR3 DNA: TGTGCCAGCAGTTACTCGATGGAGGACCTCTATGGCTACACCTTC
D gene: -; V gene: TRBV11-3; clone size: -; J gene: TRBJ1-2; CDR3 protein: CASSQGSDYGYTF; CDR3 DNA: TGTGCCAGCAGCCAGGGGTCCGACTATGGCTACACCTTC
D gene: TRBD1; V gene: TRBV27; clone size: -; J gene: TRBJ1-2; CDR3 protein: CASSTYGTGARSGYTF; CDR3 DNA: TGTGCCAGCAGTACGTACGGAACAGGGGCGCGATCTGGCTACACCTTC
D gene: -; V gene: TRBV6-1; clone size: -; J gene: TRBJ1-5; CDR3 protein: CASSEPGSRQPQHF; CDR3 DNA: TGTGCCAGCAGTGAACCAGGGAGTCGGCAGCCCCAGCATTTT
D gene: -; V gene: TRBV6-1; clone size: -; J gene: TRBJ2-7; CDR3 protein: CASSEPSGSFYEQYF; CDR3 DNA: TGTGCCAGCAGTGAGCCTTCTGGGTCTTTCTACGAGCAGTACTTC
D gene: -; V gene: TRBV11-3; clone size: -; J gene: TRBJ2-5; CDR3 protein: CASSLDSQPQETQYF; CDR3 DNA: TGTGCCAGCAGCTTAGATTCCCAGCCTCAAGAGACCCAGTACTTC
D gene: -; V gene: TRBV24-1; clone size: -; J gene: TRBJ2-1; CDR3 protein: CATSDPTTGPGNEQFF; CDR3 DNA: TGTGCCACCAGTGATCCAACTACTGGGCCGGGCAATGAGCAGTTCTTC
D gene: TRBD1; V gene: TRBV5-8; clone size: -; J gene: TRBJ2-7; CDR3 protein: CASRSRRGFYEQYF; CDR3 DNA: TGTGCCAGCAGAAGTCGCAGGGGGTTTTACGAGCAGTACTTC
D gene: -; V gene: TRBV27; clone size: -; J gene: TRBJ2-5; CDR3 protein: CASSLSWAGPYTATQYF; CDR3 DNA: TGTGCCAGCAGTTTATCGTGGGCAGGGCCGTATACCGCGACCCAGTACTTC
D gene: -; V gene: TRBV6-5; clone size: -; J gene: TRBJ1-1; CDR3 protein: CASTQGDYTEAFF; CDR3 DNA: TGTGCCAGCACCCAAGGGGATTACACTGAAGCTTTCTTT
D gene: TRBD1; V gene: TRBV4-3; clone size: -; J gene: TRBJ1-4; CDR3 protein: CASSRSGTANEKLFF; CDR3 DNA: TGCGCCAGCAGCCGTTCCGGGACAGCTAATGAAAAACTGTTTTTT
D gene: TRBD1; V gene: TRBV10-3; clone size: once; J gene: TRBJ1-2; CDR3 protein: CATWTGYDYGYTF; CDR3 DNA: TGTGCCACCTGGACAGGGTATGACTATGGCTACACCTTC
D gene: -; V gene: TRBV6-5; clone size: -; J gene: TRBJ1-5; CDR3 protein: CASSSLGGNQPQHF; CDR3 DNA: TGTGCCAGCAGTTCCCTCGGGGGGAATCAGCCCCAGCATTTT
D gene: -; V gene: TRBV10-3; clone size: once; J gene: TRBJ2-7; CDR3 protein: CAISDGSTYEQYF; CDR3 DNA: TGTGCCATCAGTGACGGTTCTACCTACGAGCAGTACTTC
D gene: TRBD2; V gene: TRBV28; clone size: -; J gene: TRBJ2-1; CDR3 protein: CASSVLAGGRGEQFF; CDR3 DNA: TGTGCCAGCAGTGTACTAGCGGGAGGGCGAGGTGAGCAGTTCTTC
D gene: TRBD2; V gene: TRBV3-1/TRBV3-2; clone size: -; J gene: TRBJ2-5; CDR3 protein: CASRRREGGETQYF; CDR3 DNA: TGTGCCAGCAGACGGCGGGAGGGCGGGGAGACCCAGTACTTC
D gene: -; V gene: TRBV7-9; clone size: -; J gene: TRBJ2-7; CDR3 protein: CASTPDRTGSTYEQYF; CDR3 DNA: TGTGCCAGCACCCCCGATCGGACGGGGTCGACCTACGAGCAGTACTTC
D gene: TRBD1; V gene: TRBV10-3; clone size: -; J gene: TRBJ1-2; CDR3 protein: CAISKLRTGDYGYTF; CDR3 DNA: TGTGCCATCAGTAAACTACGGACAGGGGATTATGGCTACACCTTC
D gene: -; V gene: TRBV7-2; clone size: -; J gene: TRBJ1-5; CDR3 protein: CASSLTAYSNQPQHF; CDR3 DNA: TGTGCCAGCAGCTTAACCGCGTATAGCAATCAGCCCCAGCATTTT
D gene: TRBD1; V gene: TRBV27; clone size: -; J gene: TRBJ1-1; CDR3 protein: CASRTGWVNTEAFF; CDR3 DNA: TGTGCCAGCAGGACAGGGTGGGTGAACACTGAAGCTTTCTTT
D gene: -; V gene: TRBV2; clone size: -; J gene: TRBJ2-5; CDR3 protein: CASSLQGSQETQYF; CDR3 DNA: TGTGCCAGCAGCCTTCAAGGGTCCCAAGAGACCCAGTACTTC
D gene: TRBD2; V gene: TRBV7-3; clone size: -; J gene: TRBJ2-1; CDR3 protein: CASSPSPSGGYNEQFF; CDR3 DNA: TGTGCCAGCAGCCCGTCCCCTAGCGGGGGATACAATGAGCAGTTCTTC
D gene: TRBD1; V gene: TRBV25-1; clone size: once; J gene: TRBJ2-7; CDR3 protein: CASSPPGTGMGEQYF; CDR3 DNA: TGTGCCAGCAGTCCGCCCGGGACAGGGATGGGCGAGCAGTACTTC
D gene: TRBD1; V gene: TRBV5-1; clone size: few; J gene: TRBJ1-1; CDR3 protein: CASTNGAGGGNTEAFF; CDR3 DNA: TGCGCCAGCACCAATGGGGCAGGGGGTGGGAACACTGAAGCTTTCTTT
D gene: -; V gene: TRBV27; clone size: -; J gene: TRBJ2-7; CDR3 protein: CASTLRAAAPSYEQYF; CDR3 DNA: TGTGCCAGCACCCTAAGGGCAGCCGCGCCCTCCTACGAGCAGTACTTC
D gene: -; V gene: TRBV6-2/TRBV6-3; clone size: -; J gene: TRBJ1-1; CDR3 protein: CASSQEEDTEAFF; CDR3 DNA: TGTGCCAGCAGTCAGGAGGAGGACACTGAAGCTTTCTTT
D gene: TRBD2; V gene: TRBV5-1; clone size: once; J gene: TRBJ2-1; CDR3 protein: CASSWTSGLVNEQFF; CDR3 DNA: TGCGCCAGCAGCTGGACTAGCGGGTTGGTCAATGAGCAGTTCTTC
D gene: TRBD2; V gene: TRBV5-1; clone size: -; J gene: TRBJ2-2; CDR3 protein: CASSLPGGGISGELFF; CDR3 DNA: TGCGCCAGCAGCCTCCCGGGCGGGGGGATATCCGGGGAGCTGTTTTTT
D gene: TRBD1; V gene: TRBV5-1; clone size: -; J gene: TRBJ1-1; CDR3 protein: CASSGSGQADTEAFF; CDR3 DNA: TGCGCCAGCTCTGGATCGGGACAGGCGGACACTGAAGCTTTCTTT
D gene: -; V gene: TRBV12-3/TRBV12-4; clone size: -; J gene: TRBJ1-6; CDR3 protein: CASSLASVSPLHF; CDR3 DNA: TGTGCCAGCAGTTTAGCTTCGGTTTCACCCCTCCACTTT
D gene: -; V gene: TRBV19; clone size: -; J gene: TRBJ2-1; CDR3 protein: CASSVYNEQFF; CDR3 DNA: TGTGCCAGTAGTGTCTACAATGAGCAGTTCTTC
D gene: -; V gene: TRBV7-7; clone size: -; J gene: TRBJ2-5; CDR3 protein: CASSLARQETQYF; CDR3 DNA: TGTGCTAGCAGCTTAGCCAGACAAGAGACCCAGTACTTC
D gene: -; V gene: TRBV11-2; clone size: -; J gene: TRBJ2-2; CDR3 protein: CASSRTGPTGELFF; CDR3 DNA: TGTGCCAGCAGCCGTACAGGACCTACCGGGGAGCTGTTTTTT
D gene: -; V gene: TRBV9; clone size: -; J gene: TRBJ1-2; CDR3 protein: CASSVEGGYGYTF; CDR3 DNA: TGTGCCAGCAGCGTAGAGGGGGGCTATGGCTACACCTTC
D gene: -; V gene: TRBV9; clone size: -; J gene: TRBJ1-2; CDR3 protein: CASSVEGGRRGYTF; CDR3 DNA: TGTGCCAGCAGCGTAGAGGGGGGGCGAAGAGGCTACACCTTC
D gene: TRBD2; V gene: TRBV7-2; clone size: once; J gene: TRBJ2-7; CDR3 protein: CASSPGGSSYEQYF; CDR3 DNA: TGTGCCAGCAGCCCGGGCGGGAGCTCCTACGAGCAGTACTTC
D gene: -; V gene: TRBV28; clone size: -; J gene: TRBJ1-5; CDR3 protein: CASSLWGQGGGQPQHF; CDR3 DNA: TGTGCCAGCAGTTTATGGGGGCAGGGAGGAGGTCAGCCCCAGCATTTT
D gene: TRBD1; V gene: TRBV15; clone size: -; J gene: TRBJ1-1; CDR3 protein: CATSKRTGRGNTEAFF; CDR3 DNA: TGTGCCACCAGCAAAAGGACAGGGCGGGGGAACACTGAAGCTTTCTTT
D gene: TRBD2; V gene: TRBV7-9; clone size: -; J gene: TRBJ2-7; CDR3 protein: CASSLGLAGGLDEQYF; CDR3 DNA: TGTGCCAGCAGCTTGGGACTAGCGGGGGGGCTGGACGAGCAGTACTTC
D gene: -; V gene: TRBV18; clone size: once; J gene: TRBJ2-5; CDR3 protein: CASSPYEETQYF; CDR3 DNA: TGTGCCAGCTCACCATACGAAGAGACCCAGTACTTC
D gene: -; V gene: TRBV6-1; clone size: -; J gene: TRBJ1-3; CDR3 protein: CASSAEGLFSGNTIYF; CDR3 DNA: TGTGCCAGCAGTGCCGAGGGCCTCTTCTCTGGAAACACCATATATTTT
D gene: -; V gene: TRBV18; clone size: -; J gene: TRBJ1-3; CDR3 protein: CASSLTAASGNTIYF; CDR3 DNA: TGTGCCAGCTCACTCACGGCCGCCTCTGGAAACACCATATATTTT
D gene: -; V gene: TRBV11-2; clone size: -; J gene: TRBJ2-3; CDR3 protein: CASSLGRTDTQYF; CDR3 DNA: TGTGCCAGCAGCTTAGGGCGCACAGATACGCAGTATTTT
D gene: -; V gene: TRBV24-1; clone size: -; J gene: TRBJ2-1; CDR3 protein: CATSDFAGTTPGNEQFF; CDR3 DNA: TGTGCCACCAGTGATTTTGCGGGGACCACGCCTGGCAATGAGCAGTTCTTC
D gene: TRBD1; V gene: TRBV2; clone size: once; J gene: TRBJ1-1; CDR3 protein: CASREDRTNTEAFF; CDR3 DNA: TGTGCCAGCAGGGAGGACAGGACGAACACTGAAGCTTTCTTT
D gene: -; V gene: TRBV11-2; clone size: -; J gene: TRBJ1-2; CDR3 protein: CASSLVGAGTSHGYTF; CDR3 DNA: TGTGCCAGCAGCTTAGTGGGGGCCGGGACCTCACATGGCTACACCTTC
D gene: TRBD1; V gene: TRBV11-3; clone size: -; J gene: TRBJ2-3; CDR3 protein: CASSLDQGVTQYF; CDR3 DNA: TGTGCCAGCAGCTTAGACCAGGGGGTAACGCAGTATTTT
D gene: -; V gene: TRBV6-2/TRBV6-3; clone size: -; J gene: TRBJ2-6; CDR3 protein: CASSLGRTGANVLTF; CDR3 DNA: TGTGCCAGCAGTTTGGGACGGACTGGGGCCAACGTCCTGACTTTC
D gene: TRBD2; V gene: TRBV19; clone size: once; J gene: TRBJ2-1; CDR3 protein: CASRTSGRGEQFF; CDR3 DNA: TGTGCCAGTAGAACTAGCGGGAGAGGTGAGCAGTTCTTC
D gene: -; V gene: TRBV12-3/TRBV12-4; clone size: -; J gene: TRBJ2-1; CDR3 protein: CASRSQGAGEQFF; CDR3 DNA: TGTGCCAGTCGGTCGCAGGGAGCCGGCGAGCAGTTCTTC
D gene: TRBD2; V gene: TRBV28; clone size: -; J gene: TRBJ2-5; CDR3 protein: CASSPSGTGETQYF; CDR3 DNA: TGTGCCAGCAGCCCTAGCGGTACGGGCGAGACCCAGTACTTC
D gene: TRBD1; V gene: TRBV6-6; clone size: -; J gene: TRBJ2-1; CDR3 protein: CASSYRQGTLEQFF; CDR3 DNA: TGTGCCAGCAGTTATAGACAGGGGACTCTTGAGCAGTTCTTC
D gene: -; V gene: TRBV12-3/TRBV12-4; clone size: -; J gene: TRBJ1-6; CDR3 protein: CASSLGGSPAF; CDR3 DNA: TGTGCCAGCAGTTTAGGCGGGAGCCCGGCCTTT
D gene: TRBD1; V gene: TRBV6-5; clone size: -; J gene: TRBJ2-3; CDR3 protein: CASGRGRGDTQYF; CDR3 DNA: TGTGCCAGCGGCAGGGGGCGAGGAGATACGCAGTATTTT